The rows below give T cell receptor beta chains drawn from one sample of a study of blood T cells in healthy people across ages. TCRdb reprocessed the 5' RACE reads with MiXCR, giving one entry per CDR3 protein. The sample carries about 1 million distinct CDR3 sequences, less than 50% recorded once. Sequenced input: blood. These receptors were taken from a woman aged 60 to 75 in good health. The CDR3 runs from the conserved cysteine through the conserved F or W. D genes are given only for firm matches. Size is stated for part of the rows, as once, few or many counts, or as a class when the clone is expanded.

TRBJ2-7	.	TRBV5-1	.	CASSFQGIYEQYF	TGCGCCAGCAGCTTCCAGGGGATCTACGAGCAGTACTTC
TRBJ2-1	.	TRBV20-1	TRBD2	CSARADTSGYYNEQFF	TGCAGTGCTAGAGCCGATACTAGCGGGTACTACAATGAGCAGTTCTTC
TRBJ2-3	.	TRBV27	TRBD2	CASSLRESTDTQYF	TGTGCCAGCAGTTTGCGGGAGAGCACAGATACGCAGTATTTT
TRBJ2-7	few	TRBV13	TRBD2	CASSLGASGMTYEQYF	TGTGCCAGCAGCTTAGGGGCTAGCGGGATGACCTACGAGCAGTACTTC
TRBJ1-2	.	TRBV7-9	.	CASSQTQTNNFYGYTF	TGTGCCAGCAGCCAAACTCAGACAAACAACTTCTATGGCTACACCTTC
TRBJ1-5	.	TRBV14	.	CASSQKPRGPNQPQHF	TGTGCCAGCAGCCAAAAACCCAGAGGGCCCAATCAGCCCCAGCATTTT
TRBJ2-4	.	TRBV7-8	TRBD2	CAGSVGLRGAKNIQYF	TGTGCCGGCAGCGTGGGACTACGCGGGGCCAAAAACATTCAGTACTTC
TRBJ2-2	once	TRBV10-1	.	CASSASIGELFF	TGCGCCAGCAGTGCTAGCATCGGGGAGCTGTTTTTT
TRBJ2-1	.	TRBV14	TRBD1	CASSQEWGTGTGSNEQFF	TGTGCCAGCAGCCAAGAATGGGGTACCGGGACAGGGAGTAATGAGCAGTTCTTC
TRBJ1-6	.	TRBV6-5	TRBD1	CAVRTGDSPLHF	TGTGCCGTCCGTACAGGGGATTCACCCCTCCACTTT
TRBJ2-7	few	TRBV7-6	TRBD1	CASSIGTGPYEQYF	TGTGCCAGCAGCATCGGGACAGGGCCTTACGAGCAGTACTTC
TRBJ2-1	few	TRBV10-1	TRBD2	CASSQRPGLAGAGSYNEQFF	TGCGCCAGCAGTCAGAGGCCGGGACTAGCGGGAGCGGGCTCCTACAATGAGCAGTTCTTC
TRBJ2-7	.	TRBV6-6	TRBD1	CASAGQGAREQYF	TGTGCCAGCGCGGGACAGGGGGCTCGCGAGCAGTACTTC
TRBJ1-6	.	TRBV5-5	.	CASSGGWNSPLHF	TGTGCCAGCAGCGGGGGGTGGAATTCACCCCTCCACTTT
TRBJ2-3	.	TRBV13	.	CASSQTGSDTQYF	TGTGCCAGCAGTCAAACAGGGTCAGATACGCAGTATTTT
TRBJ2-1	.	TRBV5-6	.	CASSWAPRGGEEQFF	TGTGCCAGCAGCTGGGCACCGCGGGGCGGAGAAGAGCAGTTCTTC
TRBJ2-3	few	TRBV20-1	TRBD2	CSARPWTSATDTQYF	TGCAGTGCTAGACCCTGGACTAGCGCCACAGATACGCAGTATTTT
TRBJ2-1	few	TRBV11-1	.	CASSLDPEGGMDNEQFF	TGTGCCAGCAGCTTAGACCCCGAGGGGGGGATGGACAATGAGCAGTTCTTC
TRBJ2-1	few	TRBV29-1	.	CSHSGHSYNEQFF	TGCAGCCATTCGGGACATAGTTACAATGAGCAGTTCTTC
TRBJ2-3	.	TRBV7-6	TRBD1	CASSLAGTGAPWAYTDTQYF	TGTGCCAGCAGCTTAGCAGGGACAGGGGCCCCATGGGCCTACACAGATACGCAGTATTTT
TRBJ2-5	.	TRBV29-1	TRBD1	CSVLQGIQETQYF	TGCAGCGTATTACAGGGGATCCAAGAGACCCAGTACTTC
TRBJ2-5	few	TRBV28	.	CASSLGPRGRETQYF	TGTGCCAGCAGTTTGGGCCCCCGAGGGCGGGAGACCCAGTACTTC
TRBJ1-2	once	TRBV15	.	CATSREDTYGYTF	TGTGCCACCAGCAGAGAGGACACCTATGGCTACACCTTC
TRBJ1-6	.	TRBV10-2	TRBD1	CASTRQGEDSPLHF	TGCGCCAGCACCCGACAGGGGGAGGATTCACCCCTCCACTTT
TRBJ1-6	.	TRBV6-1	.	CASGEVDNSPLHF	TGTGCCAGCGGTGAAGTGGACAATTCACCCCTCCACTTT
TRBJ2-7	.	TRBV27	TRBD1	CASSSVQGVYEQYF	TGTGCCAGCAGTTCAGTACAGGGGGTGTACGAGCAGTACTTC
TRBJ2-2	.	TRBV20-1	.	CSLESRRNTGELFF	TGCAGTCTCGAGAGTAGGCGGAACACCGGGGAGCTGTTTTTT
TRBJ2-3	few	TRBV7-2	TRBD2	CASSSRASGRRDTQYF	TGTGCCAGCAGCAGTAGGGCTAGCGGGAGGCGGGATACGCAGTATTTT
TRBJ2-5	.	TRBV20-1	TRBD1	CSASTPRGQETQYF	TGCAGTGCCAGCACTCCCAGGGGGCAGGAGACCCAGTACTTC
TRBJ1-2	.	TRBV28	TRBD1	CASTGTGGNYGYTF	TGTGCCAGCACCGGGACAGGGGGCAACTATGGCTACACCTTC
TRBJ2-3	.	TRBV11-1	.	CASSPSNNPGTDTQYF	TGTGCCAGCAGCCCCTCGAACAACCCTGGCACAGATACGCAGTATTTT
TRBJ2-7	.	TRBV4-2	TRBD1	CASSPPGTGYEQYF	TGTGCCAGCAGCCCCCCCGGGACAGGGTACGAGCAGTACTTC
TRBJ2-1	.	TRBV24-1	TRBD2	CATSDSLTSGSVSNEQFF	TGTGCCACCAGTGATTCCCTGACTAGCGGGAGCGTAAGCAATGAGCAGTTCTTC
TRBJ2-3	.	TRBV12-5	.	CASGLAPLAYSTDTQYF	TGTGCTAGTGGTTTGGCCCCTCTAGCGTATAGCACAGATACGCAGTATTTT
TRBJ2-7	.	TRBV20-1	.	CSARARDYEQYF	TGCAGTGCTAGGGCCAGAGACTACGAGCAGTACTTC
TRBJ2-5	.	TRBV11-3	TRBD1	CTSSQGQLQETQYF	TGTACCAGCAGCCAGGGACAGCTACAAGAGACCCAGTACTTC
TRBJ1-1	few	TRBV7-2	.	CASSGRARGSAFF	TGTGCCAGCAGCGGACGAGCGAGGGGGTCGGCTTTCTTT
TRBJ2-2	few	TRBV9	.	CASSVPTGNTGELFF	TGTGCCAGCAGCGTGCCAACTGGAAACACCGGGGAGCTGTTTTTT
TRBJ2-3	.	TRBV30	.	CAWRNIPGTDTQYF	TGTGCCTGGAGAAACATCCCTGGCACAGATACGCAGTATTTT
TRBJ2-7	.	TRBV27	.	CASSFRQTSYEQYF	TGTGCCAGCAGTTTTCGACAGACCTCCTACGAGCAGTACTTC
TRBJ1-5	.	TRBV6-2/TRBV6-3	.	CASRMSNQPQHF	TGTGCCAGCAGGATGAGCAATCAGCCCCAGCATTTT
TRBJ2-6	.	TRBV5-1	TRBD2	CASSVGLAGAGANVLTF	TGCGCCAGCAGCGTGGGACTAGCGGGAGCCGGGGCCAACGTCCTGACTTTC
TRBJ1-4	.	TRBV13	.	CASSFTPPEKLFF	TGTGCCAGCAGCTTCACCCCTCCCGAAAAACTGTTTTTT
TRBJ2-7	once	TRBV27	.	CASSPERMGPYEQYF	TGTGCCAGCAGTCCGGAACGAATGGGGCCTTACGAGCAGTACTTC
TRBJ1-5	few	TRBV6-7	.	CASSHYVSKFTPSNQPQHF	TGTGCCAGCAGTCACTACGTCTCGAAGTTTACCCCGAGCAATCAGCCCCAGCATTTT
TRBJ1-6	.	TRBV7-3	.	CASSLGLGNSPLHF	TGTGCCAGCAGCCTTGGACTGGGCAATTCACCCCTCCACTTT
TRBJ2-7	.	TRBV29-1	TRBD1	CSTEYGTALYNEQYF	TGCAGCACGGAGTACGGGACAGCTCTCTACAATGAGCAGTACTTC
TRBJ1-1	few	TRBV9	TRBD1	CASSLGQGQYTEAFF	TGTGCCAGCAGCTTAGGACAGGGGCAATACACTGAAGCTTTCTTT
TRBJ2-7	.	TRBV6-1	.	CASSERGQTNYEQYF	TGTGCCAGCAGTGAAAGAGGACAAACCAACTACGAGCAGTACTTC
TRBJ2-3	.	TRBV12-3/TRBV12-4	TRBD1	CASTTGRTDTQYF	TGTGCCAGCACGACAGGGCGCACAGATACGCAGTATTTT
TRBJ2-1	.	TRBV20-1	TRBD2	CSATRPSGRDIREQFF	TGCAGTGCTACGCGTCCTAGCGGGAGGGATATTCGTGAGCAGTTCTTC
TRBJ2-5	.	TRBV16	.	CASSQSSVETQYF	TGTGCCAGCAGCCAATCAAGTGTTGAGACCCAGTACTTC
TRBJ2-1	.	TRBV7-2	.	CASSTSRGYNEQFF	TGTGCCAGCAGCACTAGCCGGGGGTACAATGAGCAGTTCTTC
TRBJ2-5	few	TRBV6-5	.	CASSKTGRKETQYF	TGTGCCAGCAGTAAGACAGGCCGAAAAGAGACCCAGTACTTC
TRBJ2-1	.	TRBV27	.	CASSLQQPGTEAYNEQFF	TGTGCCAGCAGTCTACAGCAACCCGGGACCGAAGCCTACAATGAGCAGTTCTTC
TRBJ2-2	.	TRBV9	TRBD1	CASSLNRGTGELFF	TGTGCCAGCAGCCTAAACAGGGGAACCGGGGAGCTGTTTTTT